This section outlines one T cell receptor (beta chain) sequence together with its context. The target antigen is unknown. This record belongs to a study of cytomegalovirus exposure and HLA in healthy donors. Whole-study results and caveats: Overall, 164 TCR beta chains were annotated as cytomegalovirus-associated. Cytomegalovirus status was reportedly diagnosed by the classifier with high specificity and sensitivity. In a later analysis, a genetic analysis reported fewer productive-TCR N-insertions in an Asian-associated ancestry cluster than the cohort average. With later analysis, a missense DCLRE1C variant became linked to TCR beta V- and J-gene trimming.

V dropped 6 bases and J dropped 2 bases, with 10 bases sitting between them. This CDR3 has 12 residues. Germline-derived CDR1 and CDR2 are SQVTM and ANQGSEA. The PCR employed 60 Vbeta primers together with 13 Jbeta primers. Some clones are missing from TCRdb's copy, which holds only in-frame ones; the method was immunoSEQ multiplex PCR. The sample holds around 90,000 clones, more than 65% seen once. The TCR was taken from a man aged 25 to 45 in good health and CMV-seronegative. The sequencing input was PBMCs. The chain links TRBV29-1 to TRBJ1-2; a possible D gene is TRBD1 (5 bases). The DNA for the CDR3 is TGCAGCGTGCGTACAGGAAACTATGGCTACACCTTC. Amino acids: CSVRTGNYGYTF.